Described below is a single T cell receptor (beta chain) sequence and its context. Its antigen is undetermined. This CDR3 has 14 residues. Trimming stripped 2 bases from V and 8 bases from J, with 15 bases between. Germline V lookup: CDR1 SGHDN, CDR2 FVKESK. PCR employed 60 Vbeta and 13 Jbeta primers. The data were produced by immunoSEQ multiplex PCR, yet TCRdb's version contains in-frame clones alone and is incomplete. Of around 180,000 clones listed, roughly four fifths are singletons. This sample stems from a study of cytomegalovirus exposure and HLA in healthy donors. Study observations and caveats: The study listed 150 to 200 cytomegalovirus-associated TCR beta chains. Associated with HLA alleles at 0.05 false discovery rate in a later analysis were about 17,000 TCR beta sequences. An analysis done earlier found most TCR beta V segments productive about 87% or about 30% of the time.

Sequenced input: PBMCs. The clonotype was recovered from a woman aged 45-65 years in good health and CMV-seronegative. The rearrangement links TRBV14 to TRBJ1-2; D unresolved. The chain's CDR3 is CASSQLGRSGGYTF. The CDR3 DNA follows: TGTGCCAGCAGCCAACTGGGGAGATCGGGGGGCTACACCTTC.